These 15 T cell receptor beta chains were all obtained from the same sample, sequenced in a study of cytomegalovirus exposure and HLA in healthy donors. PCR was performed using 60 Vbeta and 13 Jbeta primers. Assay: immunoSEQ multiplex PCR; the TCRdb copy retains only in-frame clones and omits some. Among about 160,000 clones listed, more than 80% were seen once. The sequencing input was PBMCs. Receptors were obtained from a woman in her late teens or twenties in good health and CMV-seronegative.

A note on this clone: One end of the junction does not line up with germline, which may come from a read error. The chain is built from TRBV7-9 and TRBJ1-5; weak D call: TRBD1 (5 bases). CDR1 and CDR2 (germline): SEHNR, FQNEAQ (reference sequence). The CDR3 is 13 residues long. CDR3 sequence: CSSSRDSGQPQHF. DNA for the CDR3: TGTTCCAGCAGCCGCGACAGTGGTCAGCCCCAGCATTTT.

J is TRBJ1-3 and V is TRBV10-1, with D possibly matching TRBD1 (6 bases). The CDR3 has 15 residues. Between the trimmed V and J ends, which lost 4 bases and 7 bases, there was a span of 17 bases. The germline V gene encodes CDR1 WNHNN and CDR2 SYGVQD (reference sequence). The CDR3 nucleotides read TGCGCCAGCAGTGGGGGAACGACAGGCGGGAACACCATATATTTT. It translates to CASSGGTTGGNTIYF.

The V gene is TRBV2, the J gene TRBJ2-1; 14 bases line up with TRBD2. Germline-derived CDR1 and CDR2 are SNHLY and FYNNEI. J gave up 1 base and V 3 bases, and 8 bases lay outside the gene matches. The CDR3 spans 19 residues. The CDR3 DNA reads TGTGCCAGCAGTGATCCCGGGACTAGCGGGGGCCGATCCTACAATGAGCAGTTCTTC. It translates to CASSDPGTSGGRSYNEQFF. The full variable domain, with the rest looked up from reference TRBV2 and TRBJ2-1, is EPEVTQTPSHQVTQMGQEVILRCVPISNHLYFYWYRQILGQKVEFLVSFYNNEISEKSEIFDDQFSVERPDGSNFTLKIRSTKLEDSAMYFCASSDPGTSGGRSYNEQFFGPGTRLTVL.

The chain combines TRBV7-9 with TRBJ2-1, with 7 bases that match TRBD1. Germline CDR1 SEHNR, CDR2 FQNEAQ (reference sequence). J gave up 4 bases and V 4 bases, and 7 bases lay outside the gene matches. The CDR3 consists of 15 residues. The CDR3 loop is CASSSDRTGYNEQFF. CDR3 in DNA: TGTGCCAGCAGCTCAGACCGGACAGGTTACAATGAGCAGTTCTTC.

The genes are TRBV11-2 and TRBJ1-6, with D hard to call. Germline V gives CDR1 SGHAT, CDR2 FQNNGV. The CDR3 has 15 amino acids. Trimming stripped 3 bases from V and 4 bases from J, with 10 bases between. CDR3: CASSFLGGYNSPLHF. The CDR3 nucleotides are TGTGCCAGCAGCTTTTTAGGCGGGTATAATTCACCCCTCCACTTT.

CDR3 region: CAISGDSGGYTF. In nucleotides, the CDR3 is TGTGCCATCAGTGGGGACAGTGGTGGCTACACCTTC. The J gene is TRBJ1-2, the V gene TRBV10-3; 7 bases match TRBD1. The CDR3 is 12 residues long. V lost 4 bases and J lost 7; bases outside the gene matches: 3. Looked up from germline, CDR1 is ENHRY and CDR2 is SYGVKD.

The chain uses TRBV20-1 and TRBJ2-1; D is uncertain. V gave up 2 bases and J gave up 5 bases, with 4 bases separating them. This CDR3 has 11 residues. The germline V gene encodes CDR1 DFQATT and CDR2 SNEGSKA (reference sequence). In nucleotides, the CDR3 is TGCAGTGCTAGACACAACAATGAGCAGTTCTTC. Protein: CSARHNNEQFF.

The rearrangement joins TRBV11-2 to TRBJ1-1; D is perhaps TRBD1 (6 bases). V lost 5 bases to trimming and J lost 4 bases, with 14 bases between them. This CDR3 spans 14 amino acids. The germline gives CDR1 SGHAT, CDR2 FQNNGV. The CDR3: CASSRPQGGTEAFF. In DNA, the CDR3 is TGTGCCAGCAGCCGACCACAGGGTGGCACTGAAGCTTTCTTT.

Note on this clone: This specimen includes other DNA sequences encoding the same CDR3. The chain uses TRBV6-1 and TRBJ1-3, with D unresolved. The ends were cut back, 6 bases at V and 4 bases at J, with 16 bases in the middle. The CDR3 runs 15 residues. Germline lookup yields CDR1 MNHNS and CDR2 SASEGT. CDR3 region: CASSPPAGVGNTIYF. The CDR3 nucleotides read TGTGCCAGCAGCCCCCCGGCGGGCGTAGGAAACACCATATATTTT.

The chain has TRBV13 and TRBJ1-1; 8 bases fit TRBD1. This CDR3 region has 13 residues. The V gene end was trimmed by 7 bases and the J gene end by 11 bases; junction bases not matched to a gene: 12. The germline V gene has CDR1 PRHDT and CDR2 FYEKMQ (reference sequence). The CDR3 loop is CASMHPGGRRAFF. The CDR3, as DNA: TGTGCCAGCATGCATCCAGGGGGCAGGAGGGCTTTCTTT.

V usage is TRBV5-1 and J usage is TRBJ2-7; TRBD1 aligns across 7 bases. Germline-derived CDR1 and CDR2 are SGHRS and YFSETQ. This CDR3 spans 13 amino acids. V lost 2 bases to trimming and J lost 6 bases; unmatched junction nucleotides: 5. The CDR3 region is CASSFRQGGEQYF. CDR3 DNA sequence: TGCGCCAGCAGCTTCAGACAGGGTGGCGAGCAGTACTTC.

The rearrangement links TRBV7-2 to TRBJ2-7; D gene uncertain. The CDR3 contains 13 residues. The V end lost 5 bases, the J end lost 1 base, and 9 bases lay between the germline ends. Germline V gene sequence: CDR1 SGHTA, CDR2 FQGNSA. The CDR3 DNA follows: TGTGCCAGCAGCCGCGATCGATCCTACGAGCAGTACTTC. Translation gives CASSRDRSYEQYF.

CDR3 bases: TGTGCCACCAGCAGACAGGGGCCTAATGAAAAACTGTTTTTT. Amino acid sequence: CATSRQGPNEKLFF. V usage is TRBV15 and J usage is TRBJ1-4; possible D gene TRBD1, 6 bases. This CDR3 has 14 amino acids. From germline, CDR1 is LNHNV and CDR2 YYDKDF (reference sequence). Trimming shortened V by 2 bases and J by 3 bases, and 7 bases separated the two germline ends.

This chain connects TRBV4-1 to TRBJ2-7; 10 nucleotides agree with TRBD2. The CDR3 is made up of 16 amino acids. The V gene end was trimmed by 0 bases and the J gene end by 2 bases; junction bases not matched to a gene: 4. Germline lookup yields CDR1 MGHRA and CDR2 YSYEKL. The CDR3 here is CASSQDFLAGAYEQYF. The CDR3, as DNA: TGCGCCAGCAGCCAAGATTTCCTAGCGGGAGCCTACGAGCAGTACTTC.

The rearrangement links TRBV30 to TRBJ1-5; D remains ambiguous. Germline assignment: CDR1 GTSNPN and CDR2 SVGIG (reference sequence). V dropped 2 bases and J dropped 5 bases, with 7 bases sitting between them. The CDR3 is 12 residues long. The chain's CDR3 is CAWSNIDQPQHF. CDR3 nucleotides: TGTGCCTGGAGTAACATCGATCAGCCCCAGCATTTT.